This T cell receptor (beta chain) was sequenced in a study of glioma-infiltrating T cells after dendritic cell vaccination. CDR3 length equals 16 residues. Germline V gives CDR1 ENHRY, CDR2 SYGVKD. V lost 4 bases and J lost 5; bases outside the gene matches: 13. The primer mix had 60 V beta and 13 J beta primers. Clones were sequenced by immunoSEQ multiplex PCR, and TCRdb holds only the in-frame ones, with some missing. Here the sample spans around 96,000 clones, roughly 83% being singletons. Sample: blood, taken before dendritic cell vaccination. V usage is TRBV10-3 and J usage is TRBJ1-1; 7 bases align to TRBD1. This sequence was found in a human donor with glioblastoma. CDR3 protein: CAISATQGRLGTEAFF. CDR3 sequence (DNA): TGTGCCATCAGTGCGACACAGGGGAGGCTTGGAACTGAAGCTTTCTTT.